This T cell receptor (beta chain) appears in the sequencing data of a study of blood T cell repertoires in COVID-19. Study context: T cells, B-cell-depleted T cells, or PBMCs provided the cDNA or gDNA that served as material.

Per the study methods: Using reference gene primer amplification, nucleated cell counts were estimated. Assay: immunoSEQ multiplex PCR; the TCRdb copy retains only in-frame clones and omits some. The V and J calls and the clone size are those of that table, but D and trimming were determined from the DNA. The sample has under 200,000 clones, around 82% seen once. Enrolled through a virtual design, the participants were between 18 and 89 years of age and came from roughly 22 US areas. Each participant's cohort was designated according to participant-reported clinical history. Per the germline V gene, CDR1 is SGHNT and CDR2 is YENEEA. The CDR3 spans 15 residues. V lost 1 base to trimming and J lost 2 bases, with 6 bases between them.

This chain uses TRBV11-3 with TRBJ2-6; D is possibly TRBD1 (5 bases). The clonotype was recovered from a man between 60 and 75 years old who had recovered from COVID-19. The sample consisted of PBMCs or T cells enriched from blood (not recorded which). CDR3 protein: CASSLGRAGANVLTF. The CDR3 DNA follows: TGTGCCAGCAGCTTAGGCAGGGCTGGGGCCAACGTCCTGACTTTC.